This TCR beta chain emerged from a study of radiotherapy plus CTLA-4 blockade in lung cancer. Study-level information: Objective responses emerged in roughly a sixth of patients, and around 31% attained disease control.

Measured with immunoSEQ multiplex PCR; TCRdb has only the in-frame clones, and not every one. Among 35,000 or so clones listed, approximately 85% were seen once. Study observations and caveats: Expansion of tumor-derived TCR clones was observed in blood after radiotherapy plus ipilimumab.

About this clone: Its specificity is not known.

The CDR3 sequence is 17 residues long. This material consisted of peripheral blood, taken from a patient treated with radiotherapy plus ipilimumab. The clonotype comes from a human donor with non-small cell lung cancer who had stable disease on radiotherapy plus ipilimumab. The gene calls are TRBV21-1 and TRBJ2-4; the D call TRBD1 from the table was never checked on the DNA. TRBV21-1 is marked as a pseudogene. In DNA, the CDR3 is TGTGCCAGCAGCAAAGGGGGGCAGGCTCGGGCCAAAAACATTCAGTACTTC. Its translation: CASSKGGQARAKNIQYF.